The clone carrying this T cell receptor (beta chain) was detected a few times. The record originates from a study of early T cells in non-severe SARS-CoV-2 infection. The germline gives CDR1 LGHNA, CDR2 YNFKEQ. Trimming took 0 bases from V and 6 from J, leaving 15 bases between them. This CDR3 is built from 16 residues. TCRdb independently ran MiXCR on the 5' RACE reads; one entry per CDR3 protein. The profile shows fewer than 100,000 distinct CDR3 sequences, around 5.6% of them singletons. V and J are TRBV4-2 and TRBJ2-1, with D possibly matching TRBD2 (5 bases). Sequencing was done on a sample of whole blood. The source of this sequence is an adult who was a healthcare worker with PCR-confirmed SARS-CoV-2 infection or an uninfected control (not recorded which). The CDR3 region is CASSQDGQVAGNEQFF. CDR3 DNA: TGTGCCAGCAGCCAAGATGGCCAGGTGGCGGGCAATGAGCAGTTCTTC.